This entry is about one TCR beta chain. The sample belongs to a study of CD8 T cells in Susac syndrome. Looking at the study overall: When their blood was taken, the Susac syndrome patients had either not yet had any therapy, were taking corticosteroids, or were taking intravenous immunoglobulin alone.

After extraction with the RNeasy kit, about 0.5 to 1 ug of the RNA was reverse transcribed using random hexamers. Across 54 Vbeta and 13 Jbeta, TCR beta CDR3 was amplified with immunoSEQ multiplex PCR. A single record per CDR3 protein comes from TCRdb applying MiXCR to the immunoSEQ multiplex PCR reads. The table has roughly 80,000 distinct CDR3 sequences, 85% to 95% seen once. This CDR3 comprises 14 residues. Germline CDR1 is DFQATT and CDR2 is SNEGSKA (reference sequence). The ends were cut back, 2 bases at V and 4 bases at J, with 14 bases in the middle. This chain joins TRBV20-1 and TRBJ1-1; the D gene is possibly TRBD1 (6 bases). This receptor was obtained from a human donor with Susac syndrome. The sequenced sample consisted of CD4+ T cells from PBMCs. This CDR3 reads CSARTPGAVTEAFF. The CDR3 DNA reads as TGCAGTGCTAGAACCCCGGGGGCGGTCACTGAAGCTTTCTTT.